The clone carrying this T cell receptor beta chain was counted only a few times. The antigen remains undetermined. Researchers sorted CD4+ cells into CD25+CD127- cells for about five patients. From alopecia areata patients, lesional scalp punch biopsies and peripheral blood were collected. Following RNA extraction, reverse transcription yielded cDNA that acted as the sequencing template. TCRdb's copy holds only in-frame clones and misses some; the assay was immunoSEQ multiplex PCR. The table includes more than 12,000 clones, around 60% detected once. This sample was included in a study of CD8+ T cells in alopecia areata. V dropped 4 bases and J dropped 3 bases, with 11 bases sitting between them. The germline CDR1 and CDR2 sequences are SGHDT and YYEEEE. This CDR3 region has 13 residues. Notes on the study in general: Besides other cells, scalp samples also yield sequences of resident alphabeta T cells from normal skin. Elevated clonality characterized lesional scalp relative to normal scalp, particularly in alopecia totalis/universalis.

The chain combines TRBV5-6 with TRBJ2-7, with unresolved D. The receptor comes from a human donor with alopecia areata. Input material: CD4+ Tregs sorted from blood. In nucleotides, the CDR3 is TGTGCCAGCAGCCTACTCCCAGGCTACGAGCAGTACTTC. It encodes CASSLLPGYEQYF.